Presented here are 23 T cell receptor beta chains from one specimen sequenced in a study of blood T cell repertoires in COVID-19. Measured with immunoSEQ multiplex PCR; TCRdb has only the in-frame clones, and not every one. The data hold about 86,000 clones, with around four fifths observed a single time. Sequencing was done on a sample of peripheral blood. The receptors were sampled from a man in his fifties with acute or convalescent COVID-19.

This chain connects TRBV28 to TRBJ2-1; 9 nucleotides align to TRBD2. The CDR3 extends over 14 amino acids. Trimming removed 9 bases from V and 1 base from J; junction bases left unmatched: 4. Germline-derived CDR1 and CDR2 are MDHEN and SYDVKM. This chain's CDR3 is CASRRGGSYNEQFF. Written as DNA, the CDR3 is TGTGCCAGTAGGCGGGGGGGATCCTACAATGAGCAGTTCTTC. Drawing the rest from reference TRBV28 and TRBJ2-1, the complete variable domain is DVKVTQSSRYLVKRTGEKVFLECVQDMDHENMFWYRQDPGLGLRLIYFSYDVKMKEKGDIPEGYSVSREKKERFSLILESASTNQTSMYLCASRRGGSYNEQFFGPGTRLTVL.

The genes are TRBV18 and TRBJ2-1; no clear D. V dropped 6 bases and J dropped 9 bases, with 9 bases sitting between them. CDR1 and CDR2 from the germline V gene are KGHSH and LQKENI. The CDR3 loop spans 11 amino acids. The CDR3 sequence is CASSPGGEQFF. The DNA of the CDR3 is TGTGCCAGCTCCCCCGGCGGTGAGCAGTTCTTC.

The chain has TRBV4-3 and TRBJ1-2, with a tentative D call TRBD1 (6 bases). The CDR3 runs to 15 residues. Between the trimmed V and J ends, which lost 0 bases and 3 bases, there was a span of 11 bases. Germline V gene data show CDR1 as LGHNA and CDR2 as YSLEER. Here the CDR3 reads CASSQEPGADYGYTF. Written as DNA, the CDR3 is TGCGCCAGCAGCCAAGAACCAGGGGCCGACTATGGCTACACCTTC.

V usage is TRBV6-1 and J usage is TRBJ1-5; 9 bases match TRBD1. This CDR3 region has 15 residues. Germline CDR1 is MNHNS and CDR2 is SASEGT. Trimming removed 1 base from V and 8 bases from J; junction bases left unmatched: 6. CDR3 coding DNA: TGTGCCAGCAGTGAAGGGCACAGGGGGCTCGAGCCCCAGCATTTT. Its protein is CASSEGHRGLEPQHF.

The gene calls are TRBV5-5 and TRBJ1-2, with a tentative D call TRBD1 (5 bases). The V end was cut by 0 bases, the J end by 4 bases, with 16 bases between. The CDR3 covers 16 residues. Germline values: CDR1 SGHKS, CDR2 YYEKEE (reference sequence). The DNA for the CDR3 is TGTGCCAGCAGCTTGGCGCAGGGCCACGGGAGCTATGGCTACACCTTC. It translates to CASSLAQGHGSYGYTF.

The rearrangement joins TRBV7-9 to TRBJ2-7, with a possible D match to TRBD2 (5 bases). In germline, CDR1 is SEHNR, CDR2 FQNEAQ (reference sequence). V was shortened by 5 bases and J by 5 bases, with 19 bases between the two germline ends. The length of the CDR3 is 15 residues. The CDR3, as DNA: TGTGCCAGCAGCCTGGGAAGTAGCGAGTTCAACGAGCAGTACTTC. This gives the protein CASSLGSSEFNEQYF. Full variable domain (missing parts from reference TRBV7-9 and TRBJ2-7): DTGVSQNPRHKITKRGQNVTFRCDPISEHNRLYWYRQTLGQGPEFLTYFQNEAQLEKSRLLSDRFSAERPKGSFSTLEIQRTEQGDSAMYLCASSLGSSEFNEQYFGPGTRLTVT.

The gene calls are TRBV6-6 and TRBJ2-7, with 9 bases identical to TRBD1. Trimming took 5 bases from V and 4 from J; bases not matched to a gene: 6. Germline loops: CDR1 MNHNY, CDR2 SVGAGI (reference sequence). The CDR3 length is 14 residues. The CDR3 spells CASSHGTGKYEQYF. The CDR3 DNA follows: TGTGCCAGCAGTCACGGGACAGGGAAGTACGAGCAGTACTTC.

A single count supports this clone. The rearrangement links TRBV20-1 to TRBJ2-5, with 7 bases identical to TRBD1. The V gene's germline CDR1 is DFQATT and CDR2 SNEGSKA (reference sequence). The V and J ends lost 3 bases and 1 base, in that order; junction bases with no gene match: 11. This CDR3 contains 16 residues. This CDR3 reads CSASQGDSRSQETQYF. In nucleotides, the CDR3 is TGCAGTGCTAGTCAGGGGGACAGCAGATCCCAAGAGACCCAGTACTTC.

V usage is TRBV24-1 and J usage is TRBJ2-4; weak D call: TRBD2 (6 bases). Germline CDR1 and CDR2: KGHDR and SFDVKD. Trimming pared 3 bases from V and 0 bases from J, leaving 17 bases between. The CDR3 spans 18 residues. CDR3 sequence: CATSDRGGTPLAKNIQYF. The DNA of the CDR3 is TGTGCCACCAGTGATAGGGGAGGAACCCCTCTAGCCAAAAACATTCAGTACTTC.

This clone is a singleton in its sample. The rearrangement uses TRBV3-1 (or the pseudogene TRBV3-2) and TRBJ2-2; 8 nucleotides line up with TRBD2. Germline loops: CDR1 LGHDT, CDR2 YNNKEL (reference sequence). The CDR3 sequence is 15 residues long. Unmatched junction bases numbered 3, after V lost 1 base and J lost 5 bases. The CDR3 DNA sequence: TGTGCCAGCAGCCAAGGAATAGCGGGAACCGGGGAGCTGTTTTTT. Translation gives CASSQGIAGTGELFF.

This chain links TRBV7-2 with TRBJ2-3, with D perhaps matching TRBD1 (5 bases). Trimming cost V 1 base and J 14 bases, with 22 bases left between them. The length of the CDR3 is 15 residues. Germline CDR1 and CDR2: SGHTA and FQGNSA. CDR3 amino acids: CASSLVTAQGSVAYF. CDR3 DNA sequence: TGTGCCAGCAGCTTAGTCACCGCGCAGGGATCGGTTGCGTATTTT.

The chain combines TRBV7-6 with TRBJ2-7, with D perhaps matching TRBD1 (5 bases). There are 13 residues in the CDR3. The germline V and J ends were trimmed by 1 base and 5 bases, with 9 bases remaining between them. CDR1 is SGHVS and CDR2 is FNYEAQ in the germline V gene. The CDR3 DNA sequence: TGTGCCAGCAGCTTAGTACAGGCGAACGAGCAGTACTTC. Amino acid sequence: CASSLVQANEQYF.

The J gene is TRBJ2-1, the V gene TRBV24-1; 7 bases are shared with TRBD2. The length of the CDR3 is 15 residues. Trimming at V came to 3 bases and at J to 4 bases, leaving 5 bases not matched to a gene. Looked up from germline, CDR1 is KGHDR and CDR2 is SFDVKD. CDR3 in DNA: TGTGCCACCAGTGATGGTCTAGCGGTTTACAATGAGCAGTTCTTC. Translation gives CATSDGLAVYNEQFF.

V usage is TRBV9 and J usage is TRBJ1-3, with a tentative D call TRBD1 (6 bases). This CDR3 contains 19 residues. The germline V and J ends were trimmed by 4 bases and 0 bases, with 23 bases remaining between them. CDR1 and CDR2 from the germline V gene are SGDLS and YYNGEE. The CDR3 protein is CASSPNPLDSFLSGNTIYF. CDR3 DNA sequence: TGTGCCAGCAGCCCCAACCCATTGGACAGCTTCCTCTCTGGAAACACCATATATTTT.

The gene calls are TRBV25-1 and TRBJ1-1; D is uncertain. Germline CDR1 MGHDK, CDR2 SYGVNS. V dropped 6 bases and J dropped 6 bases, with 20 bases sitting between them. The CDR3 is 15 amino acids. The CDR3 is CASSDLDTFNAEAFF. CDR3 in DNA: TGTGCCAGCAGCGATTTAGACACCTTTAACGCTGAAGCTTTCTTT.

J is TRBJ2-5 and V is TRBV5-1; D might be TRBD2 (6 bases). The CDR3 is made up of 14 amino acids. Germline V gene data show CDR1 as SGHRS and CDR2 as YFSETQ. Between the trimmed V and J ends, which lost 5 bases and 2 bases, there was a span of 13 bases. The CDR3 sequence is CASRPASVQETQYF. The CDR3 coding sequence is TGCGCCAGCAGGCCGGCTAGCGTGCAAGAGACCCAGTACTTC.

The genes are TRBV18 and TRBJ2-7, with 8 bases matching TRBD2. Germline assignment: CDR1 KGHSH and CDR2 LQKENI. V shed 4 bases and J 0 bases; nucleotides not matched to a gene: 11. The CDR3 loop spans 17 amino acids. CDR3 sequence (DNA): TGTGCCAGCTCACTCCGAGGGCGGGGGGCCCCCTCCTACGAGCAGTACTTC. As protein: CASSLRGRGAPSYEQYF.

The genes are TRBV4-2 and TRBJ2-5, with TRBD2 identical over 13 bases. The germline V gene has CDR1 LGHNA and CDR2 YNFKEQ. V trimming: 4 bases; J trimming: 3 bases; junction bases outside the gene matches: 5. The CDR3 length is 16 residues. The CDR3 sequence is CASSLRLAGGEETQYF. The CDR3 DNA sequence: TGTGCCAGCAGCCTCAGACTAGCGGGAGGTGAAGAGACCCAGTACTTC.

V and J are TRBV30 and TRBJ2-3; 9 nucleotides match TRBD2. CDR1 is GTSNPN and CDR2 is SVGIG in the germline V gene (reference sequence). V lost 0 bases and J lost 8; bases outside the gene matches: 12. The CDR3 totals 16 residues. The CDR3 protein is CAWSVRASGITGTQYF. DNA for the CDR3: TGTGCCTGGAGTGTTCGAGCTAGCGGGATCACCGGTACGCAGTATTTT.

The rearrangement links TRBV15 to TRBJ2-7, with 10 bases matching TRBD2. Germline assignment: CDR1 LNHNV and CDR2 YYDKDF (reference sequence). V dropped 0 bases and J dropped 4; count of bases not matched to a gene: 3. CDR3 size: 15 residues. The CDR3 protein is CATSRESGRVYEQYF. CDR3 bases: TGTGCCACCAGCAGAGAAAGCGGGAGGGTATACGAGCAGTACTTC.

The chain recombines TRBV6-2 or TRBV6-3 with TRBJ1-5; no clear D gene. Deletions cut 4 bases from V and 0 bases from J, with 4 bases between. CDR1 is MNHEY, CDR2 SVGEGT, per germline. The CDR3 sequence is 13 residues long. The CDR3 DNA reads as TGTGCCAGCAGTTTAGTTAGCAATCAGCCCCAGCATTTT. Translating gives CASSLVSNQPQHF.

This clone occurred a few times. The V call is TRBV19, the J call TRBJ1-5, with a tentative D call TRBD1 (6 bases). The CDR3 totals 14 residues. The germline V gene encodes CDR1 LNHDA and CDR2 SQIVND (reference sequence). Trimming removed 6 bases at V and 3 bases at J, with 12 bases between. CDR3 coding DNA: TGTGCCAGTAGGTTGACAGGCCCCAATCAGCCCCAGCATTTT. Translating it yields CASRLTGPNQPQHF.

V gene TRBV6-5 combines with J gene TRBJ1-6; TRBD1 aligns across 9 bases. The junction had 6 bases not matched to a gene; V was cut back by 5 bases and J by 10 bases. Germline values: CDR1 MNHEY, CDR2 SVGAGI. This CDR3 is 14 amino acids long. In nucleotides, the CDR3 is TGTGCCAGCAGTCAACAGGGGGCTGCGTCACCCCTCCACTTT. The encoded protein is CASSQQGAASPLHF.